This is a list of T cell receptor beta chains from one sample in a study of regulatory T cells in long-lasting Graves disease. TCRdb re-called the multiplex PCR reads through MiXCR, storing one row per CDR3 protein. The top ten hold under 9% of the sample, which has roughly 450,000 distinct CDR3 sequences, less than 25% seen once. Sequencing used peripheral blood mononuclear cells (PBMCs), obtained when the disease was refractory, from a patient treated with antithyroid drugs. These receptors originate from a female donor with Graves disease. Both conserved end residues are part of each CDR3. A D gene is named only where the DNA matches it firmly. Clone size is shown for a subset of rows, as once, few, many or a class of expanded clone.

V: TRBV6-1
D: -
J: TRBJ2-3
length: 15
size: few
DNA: TGTGCCAGCAGTGACCTTGGGTCATTCACAGATACGCAGTATTTT
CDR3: CASSDLGSFTDTQYF

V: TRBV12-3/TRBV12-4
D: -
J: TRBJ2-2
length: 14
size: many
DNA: TGTGCCAGCAGCCGACTGAGGAACACCGGGGAGCTGTTTTTT
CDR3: CASSRLRNTGELFF

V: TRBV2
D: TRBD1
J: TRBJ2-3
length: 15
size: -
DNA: TGTGCCAGCAGGGCCGGGACAGCTAGCACAGATACGCAGTATTTT
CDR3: CASRAGTASTDTQYF

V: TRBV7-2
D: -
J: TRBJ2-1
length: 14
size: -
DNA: TGTGCCAGCAGCTTAGTGGGTAGAAGCAATGAGCAGTTCTTC
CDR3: CASSLVGRSNEQFF

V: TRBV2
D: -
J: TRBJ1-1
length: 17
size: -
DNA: TGTGCCAGCAGTGAAGTATGGTGGCGCAGACAATGGACTGAAGCTTTCTTT
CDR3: CASSEVWWRRQWTEAFF

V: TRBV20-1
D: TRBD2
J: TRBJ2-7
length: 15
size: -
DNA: TGCAGTGTCGTGGGGGCTAGCGGGAGCCCCGGCGAGCAGTACTTC
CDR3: CSVVGASGSPGEQYF

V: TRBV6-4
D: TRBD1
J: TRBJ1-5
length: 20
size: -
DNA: TGTGCCAGCAGTTATCGGACAGGGTATAATTCGAGGGACGGCAATCAGCCCCAGCATTTT
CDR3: CASSYRTGYNSRDGNQPQHF

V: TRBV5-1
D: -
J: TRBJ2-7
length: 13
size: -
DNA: TGCGCCAGCAGACCCGGGGGCGCGGGAGAGCAGTACTTC
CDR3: CASRPGGAGEQYF

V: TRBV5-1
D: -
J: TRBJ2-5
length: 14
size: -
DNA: TGCGCCAGCAGCTTGGACTCCTCGGGGGAGACCCAGTACTTC
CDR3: CASSLDSSGETQYF

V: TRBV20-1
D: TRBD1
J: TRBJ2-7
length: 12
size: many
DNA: TGCAGTGCTAGAGCGACAGGGGCCGAGCAGTACTTC
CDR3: CSARATGAEQYF

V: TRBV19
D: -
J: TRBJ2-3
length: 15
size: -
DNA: TGTGCCAGTAGTTCCCGGGACGGATCCACAGATACGCAGTATTTT
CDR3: CASSSRDGSTDTQYF

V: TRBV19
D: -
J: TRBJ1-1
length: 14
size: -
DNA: TGTGCCAGTAGACCGACAGGTAGAGGCACTGAAGCTTTCTTT
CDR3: CASRPTGRGTEAFF

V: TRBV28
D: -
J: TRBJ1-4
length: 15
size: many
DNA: TGTGCCAGCAGTCCTCACAGAGCAACTAATGAAAAACTGTTTTTT
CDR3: CASSPHRATNEKLFF

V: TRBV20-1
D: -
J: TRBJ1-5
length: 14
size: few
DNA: TGCAGTGCTAACGCCCCCGTGAGGAATCAGCCCCAGCATTTT
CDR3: CSANAPVRNQPQHF

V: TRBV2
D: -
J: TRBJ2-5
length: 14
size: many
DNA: TGTGCCAGCAGTCGTGGGAGCGTACAAGAGACCCAGTACTTC
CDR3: CASSRGSVQETQYF

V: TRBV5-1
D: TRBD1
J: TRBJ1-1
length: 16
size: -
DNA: TGCGCCAGCCGAGGGACAGGCCACTACGGTGGGACTGAAGCTTTCTTT
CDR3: CASRGTGHYGGTEAFF

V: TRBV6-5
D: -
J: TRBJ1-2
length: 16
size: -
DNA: TGTGCCAGCAGTTACTCATGGACGGCTTCAAACTATGGCTACACCTTC
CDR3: CASSYSWTASNYGYTF

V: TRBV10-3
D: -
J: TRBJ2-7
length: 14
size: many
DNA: TGTGCCATCAGCCCAGGATTTCAGCCCTACGAGCAGTACTTC
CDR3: CAISPGFQPYEQYF

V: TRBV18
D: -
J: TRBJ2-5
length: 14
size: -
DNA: TGTGCCAGCTTCCAGACAGTTACTTCGGAGACCCAGTACTTC
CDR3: CASFQTVTSETQYF

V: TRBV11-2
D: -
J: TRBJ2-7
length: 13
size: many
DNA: TGTGCCAGCAGCTTTCCGGTTTTAGACGAGCAGTACTTC
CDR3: CASSFPVLDEQYF

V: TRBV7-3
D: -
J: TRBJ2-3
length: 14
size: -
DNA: TGTGCCAGCAGCTCAGGGACTAGCACAGATACGCAGTATTTT
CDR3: CASSSGTSTDTQYF

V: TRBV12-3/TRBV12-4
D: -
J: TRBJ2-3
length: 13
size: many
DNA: TGTGCCAGCAGTAAGGTAAAGGGGCACACGCAGTATTTT
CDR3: CASSKVKGHTQYF

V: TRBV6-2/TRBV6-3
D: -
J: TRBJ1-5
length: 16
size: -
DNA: TGTGCCAGCAGTGAAGCAGGTAGGGCTCTCAATCAGCCCCAGCATTTT
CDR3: CASSEAGRALNQPQHF

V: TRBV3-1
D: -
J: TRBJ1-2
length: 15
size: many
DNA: TGTGCCAGCAGCCAAGGGCCCGGGATGTTCTATGGCTACACCTTC
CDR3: CASSQGPGMFYGYTF

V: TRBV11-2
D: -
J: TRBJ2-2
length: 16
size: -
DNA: TGTGCCAGCAGCCAACGGGTATCGTCTTACACCGGGGAGCTGTTTTTT
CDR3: CASSQRVSSYTGELFF

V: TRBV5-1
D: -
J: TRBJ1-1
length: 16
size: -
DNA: TGCGCCAGCAGCTTGGCGGGCGGGGACTCGAACACTGAAGCTTTCTTT
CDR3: CASSLAGGDSNTEAFF

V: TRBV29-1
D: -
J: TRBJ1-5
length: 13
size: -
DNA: TGCAGCGTTGGGGGGTCCACCTATCAGCCCCAGCATTTT
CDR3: CSVGGSTYQPQHF

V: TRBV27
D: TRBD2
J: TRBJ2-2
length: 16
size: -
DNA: TGTGCCAGCAGGGGACTAGCGGGAGTTCGGACCGGGGAGCTGTTTTTT
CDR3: CASRGLAGVRTGELFF

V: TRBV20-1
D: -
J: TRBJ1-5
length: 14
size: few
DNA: TGCAGTGCTAGACTCCCCCAGTCGGATCAGCCCCAGCATTTT
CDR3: CSARLPQSDQPQHF

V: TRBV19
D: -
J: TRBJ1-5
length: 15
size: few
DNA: TGTGCCAGTAGGGTTGCAGGGCTTAGCAATCAGCCCCAGCATTTT
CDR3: CASRVAGLSNQPQHF

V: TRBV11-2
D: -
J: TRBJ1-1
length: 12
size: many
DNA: TGTGCCAGCAGCTTTCCGGGACACCAAGCTTTCTTT
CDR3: CASSFPGHQAFF

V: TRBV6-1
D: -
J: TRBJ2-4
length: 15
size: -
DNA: TGTGCCAGCAGGGGCAGGGCTCTAGCCAAAAACATTCAGTACTTC
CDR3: CASRGRALAKNIQYF

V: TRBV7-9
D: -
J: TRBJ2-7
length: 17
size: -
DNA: TGTGCCAGCAGCGCGTGGGCCGGGACTCTCAGTACCTACGAGCAGTACTTC
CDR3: CASSAWAGTLSTYEQYF

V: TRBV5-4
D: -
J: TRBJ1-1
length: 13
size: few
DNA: TGTGCCAGCAGCCGTTGGGGGGGCGCTGAAGCTTTCTTT
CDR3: CASSRWGGAEAFF

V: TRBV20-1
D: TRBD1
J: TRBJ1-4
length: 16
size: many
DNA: TGCAGTGCTAGACGGCTATTGACAGGGGGCAATGAAAAACTGTTTTTT
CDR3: CSARRLLTGGNEKLFF

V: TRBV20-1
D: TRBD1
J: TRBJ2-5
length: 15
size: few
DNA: TGCAGTGCTAGAGAAGTGACAGGGTTAGGGGAGACCCAGTACTTC
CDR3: CSAREVTGLGETQYF

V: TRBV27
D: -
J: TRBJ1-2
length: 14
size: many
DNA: TGTGCCAGCAGGGGGGGGAGCGACGACTATGGCTACACCTTC
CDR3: CASRGGSDDYGYTF

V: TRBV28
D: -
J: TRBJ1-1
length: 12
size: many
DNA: TGTGCCAGCAGTTTAAGGGAAGATGAAGCTTTCTTT
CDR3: CASSLREDEAFF

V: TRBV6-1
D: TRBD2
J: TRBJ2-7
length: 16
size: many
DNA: TGTGCCAGCAGTGAACCAACTAGCGGGAGCAGTCTCGAGCAGTACTTC
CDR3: CASSEPTSGSSLEQYF

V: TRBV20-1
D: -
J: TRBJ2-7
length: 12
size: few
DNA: TGCAGTGCTAGATCAACCCCCTACGAGCAGTACTTC
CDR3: CSARSTPYEQYF

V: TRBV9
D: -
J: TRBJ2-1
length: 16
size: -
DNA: TGTGCCAGCAGCGTAGACCCTCTTAGGGGCGGGAATGAGCAGTTCTTC
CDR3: CASSVDPLRGGNEQFF

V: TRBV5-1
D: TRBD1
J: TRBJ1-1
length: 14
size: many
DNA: TGCGCCAGCAGCTGGACAGGGGAGAACACTGAAGCTTTCTTT
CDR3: CASSWTGENTEAFF

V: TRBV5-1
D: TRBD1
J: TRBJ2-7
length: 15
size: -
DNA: TGCGCCAGCAGCTCCGGGACAGGGGGCGCCTACGAGCAGTACTTC
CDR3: CASSSGTGGAYEQYF

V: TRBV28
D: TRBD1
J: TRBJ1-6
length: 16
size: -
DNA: TGTGCCAGCAGTTTGCAGGGGGCTGTGGAAAATTCACCCCTCCACTTT
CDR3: CASSLQGAVENSPLHF

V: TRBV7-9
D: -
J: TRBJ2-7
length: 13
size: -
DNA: TGTGCCAGCAGCCCTTTGGGCCCGCGGGAGCAGTACTTC
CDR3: CASSPLGPREQYF

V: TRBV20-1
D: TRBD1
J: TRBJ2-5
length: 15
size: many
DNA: TGCAGTGCAATCACACCGGGACAGGGGGCAGAGACCCAGTACTTC
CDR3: CSAITPGQGAETQYF

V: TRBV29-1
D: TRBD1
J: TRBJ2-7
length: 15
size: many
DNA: TGCAGCGTTGAAGATCTAACAGGGGGCTCCTACGAGCAGTACTTC
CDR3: CSVEDLTGGSYEQYF

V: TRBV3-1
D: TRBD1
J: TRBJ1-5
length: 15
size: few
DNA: TGTGCCAGCAGCCAAGGTTGGACAGGGAATCAGCCCCAGCATTTT
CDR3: CASSQGWTGNQPQHF

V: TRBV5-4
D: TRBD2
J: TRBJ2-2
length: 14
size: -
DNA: TGTGCCAGCAGCTTGTGGGGCGGGGGTCAGGAGCTGTTTTTT
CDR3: CASSLWGGGQELFF

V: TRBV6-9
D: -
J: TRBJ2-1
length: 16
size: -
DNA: TGTGCCAGCAGTTACGCACGCGACTCATTCTACAATGAGCAGTTCTTC
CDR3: CASSYARDSFYNEQFF

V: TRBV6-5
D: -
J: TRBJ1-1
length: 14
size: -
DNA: TGTGCCAGCAGTTATCCCGACGCGAACACTGAAGCTTTCTTT
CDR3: CASSYPDANTEAFF

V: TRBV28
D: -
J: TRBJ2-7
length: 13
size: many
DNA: TGTGCCAGCAGTTTTGCGGGGAGTGGCGAGCAGTACTTC
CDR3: CASSFAGSGEQYF

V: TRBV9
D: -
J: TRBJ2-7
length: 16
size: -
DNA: TGTGCCAGCAGCGCGGGGCGATGGACGCCATCCTACGAGCAGTACTTC
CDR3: CASSAGRWTPSYEQYF